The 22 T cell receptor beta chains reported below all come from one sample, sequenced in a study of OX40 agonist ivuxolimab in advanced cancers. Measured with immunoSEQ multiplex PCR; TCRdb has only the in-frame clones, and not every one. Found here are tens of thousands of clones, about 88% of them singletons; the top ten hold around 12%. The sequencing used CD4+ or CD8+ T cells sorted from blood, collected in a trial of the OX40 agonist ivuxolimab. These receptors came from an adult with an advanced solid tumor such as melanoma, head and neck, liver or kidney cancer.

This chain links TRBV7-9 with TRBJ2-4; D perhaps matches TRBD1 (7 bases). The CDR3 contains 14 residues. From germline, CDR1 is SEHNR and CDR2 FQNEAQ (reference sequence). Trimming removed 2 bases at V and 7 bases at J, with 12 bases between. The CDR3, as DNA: TGTGCCAGCAGCTTATTTGCAGGGGGGAACATTCAGTACTTC. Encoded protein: CASSLFAGGNIQYF.

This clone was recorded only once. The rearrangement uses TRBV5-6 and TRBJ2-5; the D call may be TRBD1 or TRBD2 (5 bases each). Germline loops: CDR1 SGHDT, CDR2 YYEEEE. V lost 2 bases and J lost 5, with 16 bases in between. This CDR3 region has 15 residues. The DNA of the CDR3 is TGTGCCAGCAGCTTTTCCGGGGCCCAGCGGGAGACCCAGTACTTC. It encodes CASSFSGAQRETQYF. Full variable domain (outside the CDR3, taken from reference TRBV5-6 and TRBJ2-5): DAGVTQSPTHLIKTRGQQVTLRCSPKSGHDTVSWYQQALGQGPQFIFQYYEEEERQRGNFPDRFSGHQFPNYSSELNVNALLLGDSALYLCASSFSGAQRETQYFGPGTRLLVL.

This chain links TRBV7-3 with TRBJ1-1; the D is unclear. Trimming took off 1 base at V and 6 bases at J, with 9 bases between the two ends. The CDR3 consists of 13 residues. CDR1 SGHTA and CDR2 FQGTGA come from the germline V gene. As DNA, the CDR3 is TGTGCCAGCAGCTTAATGTCAGGCGCTGAAGCTTTCTTT. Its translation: CASSLMSGAEAFF.

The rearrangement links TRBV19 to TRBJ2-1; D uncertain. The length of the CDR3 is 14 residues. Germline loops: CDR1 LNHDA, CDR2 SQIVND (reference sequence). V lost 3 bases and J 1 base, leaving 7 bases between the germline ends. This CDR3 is CASSIIGSYNEQFF. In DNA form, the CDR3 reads TGTGCCAGTAGTATCATAGGGTCCTACAATGAGCAGTTCTTC. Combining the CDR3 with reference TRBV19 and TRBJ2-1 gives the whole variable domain DGGITQSPKYLFRKEGQNVTLSCEQNLNHDAMYWYRQDPGQGLRLIYYSQIVNDFQKGDIAEGYSVSREKKESFPLTVTSAQKNPTAFYLCASSIIGSYNEQFFGPGTRLTVL.

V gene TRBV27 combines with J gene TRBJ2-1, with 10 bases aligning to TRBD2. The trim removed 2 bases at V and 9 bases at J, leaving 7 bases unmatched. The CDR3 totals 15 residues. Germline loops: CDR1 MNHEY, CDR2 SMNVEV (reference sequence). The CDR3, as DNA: TGTGCCAGCAGTTTAGGGTGGGCTAGCGGGGGTGAGCAGTTCTTC. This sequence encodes CASSLGWASGGEQFF.

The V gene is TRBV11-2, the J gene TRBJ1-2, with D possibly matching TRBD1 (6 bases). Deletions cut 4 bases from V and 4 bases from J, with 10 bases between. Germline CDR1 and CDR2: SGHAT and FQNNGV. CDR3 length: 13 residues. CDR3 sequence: CASSSGTTYGYTF. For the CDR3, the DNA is TGTGCCAGCAGCTCCGGGACAACCTATGGCTACACCTTC.

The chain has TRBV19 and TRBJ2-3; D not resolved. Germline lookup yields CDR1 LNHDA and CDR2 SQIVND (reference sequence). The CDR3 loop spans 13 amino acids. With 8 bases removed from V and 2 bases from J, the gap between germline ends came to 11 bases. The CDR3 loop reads CASGSSYTDTQYF. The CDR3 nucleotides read TGTGCCAGTGGCTCAAGCTACACAGATACGCAGTATTTT.

CDR3: CASSFRQSYEQYF. The CDR3 DNA is TGTGCCAGCAGCTTTCGACAGTCCTACGAGCAGTACTTC. The chain has TRBV7-9 and TRBJ2-7, with D perhaps TRBD1 (5 bases). The CDR3 is 13 residues long. Germline CDR1 and CDR2: SEHNR and FQNEAQ (reference sequence). Trimming cost V 3 bases and J 1 base, with 7 bases left between them.

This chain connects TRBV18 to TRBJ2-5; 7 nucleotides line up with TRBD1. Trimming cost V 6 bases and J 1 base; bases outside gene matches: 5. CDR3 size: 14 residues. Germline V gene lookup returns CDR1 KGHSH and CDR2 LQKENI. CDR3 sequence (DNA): TGTGCCAGCTCGAAGACAGGGTCCCAAGAGACCCAGTACTTC. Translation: CASSKTGSQETQYF.

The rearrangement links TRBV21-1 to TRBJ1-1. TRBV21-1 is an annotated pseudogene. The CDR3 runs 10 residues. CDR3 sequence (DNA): TGTGCCAGCAGCAAGAAAAGGGCTTTCTTT. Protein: CASSKKRAFF.

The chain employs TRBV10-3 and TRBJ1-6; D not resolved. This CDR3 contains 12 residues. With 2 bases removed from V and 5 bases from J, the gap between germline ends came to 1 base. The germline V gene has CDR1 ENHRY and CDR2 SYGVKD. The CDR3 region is CAISEDNSPLHF. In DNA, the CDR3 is TGTGCCATCAGTGAGGATAATTCACCCCTCCACTTT.

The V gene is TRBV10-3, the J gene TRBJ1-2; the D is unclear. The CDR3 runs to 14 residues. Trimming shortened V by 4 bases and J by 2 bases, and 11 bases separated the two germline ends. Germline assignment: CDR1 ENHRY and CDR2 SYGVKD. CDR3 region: CAISARDVNYGYTF. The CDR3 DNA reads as TGTGCCATCAGTGCCCGGGATGTAAACTATGGCTACACCTTC.

The CDR3 loop is CAISEYGSHESYEQYF. The CDR3 DNA sequence: TGTGCCATCAGTGAGTACGGATCACACGAATCCTACGAGCAGTACTTC. The rearrangement joins TRBV10-3 to TRBJ2-7; the D is unclear. Per germline, CDR1 ENHRY and CDR2 SYGVKD. The CDR3 runs 16 residues. Trimming left V 1 base short and J 1 base short, with 14 bases between.

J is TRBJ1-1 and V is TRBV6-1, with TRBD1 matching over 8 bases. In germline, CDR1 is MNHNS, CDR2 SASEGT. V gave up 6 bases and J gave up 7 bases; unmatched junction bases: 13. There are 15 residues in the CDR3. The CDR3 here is CASRLTPGGLGEAFF. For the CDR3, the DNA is TGTGCCAGCAGATTAACCCCAGGGGGCTTGGGTGAAGCTTTCTTT.

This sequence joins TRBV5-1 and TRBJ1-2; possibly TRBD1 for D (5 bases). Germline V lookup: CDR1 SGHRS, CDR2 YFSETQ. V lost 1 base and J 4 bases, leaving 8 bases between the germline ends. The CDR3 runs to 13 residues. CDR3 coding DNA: TGCGCCAGCAGCTTGTCGCAGGGCTATGGCTACACCTTC. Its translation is CASSLSQGYGYTF.

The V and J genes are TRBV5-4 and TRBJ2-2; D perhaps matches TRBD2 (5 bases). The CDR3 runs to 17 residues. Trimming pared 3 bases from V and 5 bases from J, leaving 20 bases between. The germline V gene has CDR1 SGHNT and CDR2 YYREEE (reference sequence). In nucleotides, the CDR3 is TGTGCCAGCAGCTCGGGTTTAGGAGGCGCCCAGACCGGGGAGCTGTTTTTT. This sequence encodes CASSSGLGGAQTGELFF.

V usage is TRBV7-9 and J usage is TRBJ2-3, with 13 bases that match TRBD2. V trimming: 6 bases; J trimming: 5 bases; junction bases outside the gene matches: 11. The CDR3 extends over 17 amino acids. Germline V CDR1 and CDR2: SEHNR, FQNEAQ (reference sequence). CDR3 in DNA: TGTGCCAGCAGAGGACGGACTAGCGGGAGTCCATTAGATACGCAGTATTTT. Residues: CASRGRTSGSPLDTQYF. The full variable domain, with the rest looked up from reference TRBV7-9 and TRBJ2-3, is DTGVSQNPRHKITKRGQNVTFRCDPISEHNRLYWYRQTLGQGPEFLTYFQNEAQLEKSRLLSDRFSAERPKGSFSTLEIQRTEQGDSAMYLCASRGRTSGSPLDTQYFGPGTRLTVL.

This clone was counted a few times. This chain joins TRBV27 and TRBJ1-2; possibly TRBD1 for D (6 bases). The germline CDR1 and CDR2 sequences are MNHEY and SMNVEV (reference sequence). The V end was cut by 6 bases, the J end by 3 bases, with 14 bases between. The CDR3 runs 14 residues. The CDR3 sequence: CASSREGGYYGYTF. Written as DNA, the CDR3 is TGTGCCAGCAGCCGCGAGGGGGGCTACTATGGCTACACCTTC.

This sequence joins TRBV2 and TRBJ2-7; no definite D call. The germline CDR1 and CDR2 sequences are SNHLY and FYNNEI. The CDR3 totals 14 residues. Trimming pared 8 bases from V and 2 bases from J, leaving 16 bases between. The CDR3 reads CASWNHDTTYEQYF. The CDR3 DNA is TGTGCCAGCTGGAACCATGACACGACCTACGAGCAGTACTTC. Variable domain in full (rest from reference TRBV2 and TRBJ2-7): EPEVTQTPSHQVTQMGQEVILRCVPISNHLYFYWYRQILGQKVEFLVSFYNNEISEKSEIFDDQFSVERPDGSNFTLKIRSTKLEDSAMYFCASWNHDTTYEQYFGPGTRLTVT.

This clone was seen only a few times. This CDR3 is CASSLVGVETQYF. DNA of the CDR3: TGTGCCAGCAGTTTGGTAGGGGTTGAGACCCAGTACTTC. The chain carries TRBV27 and TRBJ2-5; a weak D match, TRBD1 (5 bases). V lost 3 bases and J lost 5, with 10 bases in between. Germline loops: CDR1 MNHEY, CDR2 SMNVEV (reference sequence). This CDR3 comprises 13 residues.

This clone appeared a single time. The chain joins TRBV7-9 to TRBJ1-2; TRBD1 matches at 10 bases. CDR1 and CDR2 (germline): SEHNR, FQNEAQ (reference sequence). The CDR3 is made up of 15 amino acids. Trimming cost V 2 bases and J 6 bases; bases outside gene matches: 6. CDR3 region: CASSLPRTGGHGYTF. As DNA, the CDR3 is TGTGCCAGCAGCTTACCCCGGACAGGGGGGCATGGCTACACCTTC.

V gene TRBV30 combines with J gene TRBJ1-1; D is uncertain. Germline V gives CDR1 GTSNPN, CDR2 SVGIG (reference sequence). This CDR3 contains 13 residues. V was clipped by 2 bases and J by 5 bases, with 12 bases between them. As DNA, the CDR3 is TGTGCCTGGAGTTTCTCGTCCGGGACTGAAGCTTTCTTT. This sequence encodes CAWSFSSGTEAFF.